This T cell receptor beta chain was sequenced in a study of blood T cell repertoires in COVID-19. About the study: Spain, Italy and the United States supplied samples that represented acute and convalescent COVID-19. The cDNA or gDNA used as material had been derived from T cells, B-cell-depleted T cells, or PBMCs.

Methods used by the authors: Scientists estimated how many nucleated cells there were by amplifying reference gene primers. Produced via immunoSEQ multiplex PCR; TCRdb's table is partial and in-frame only. V and J calls and clone size are as listed in that table; D and trimming were resolved from the DNA. The profile shows fewer than 200,000 clones, about four fifths of them singletons. Between the trimmed V and J ends, which lost 1 base and 4 bases, there was a span of 5 bases. The germline V gene encodes CDR1 SGHTA and CDR2 FQGNSA. The CDR3 runs to 12 residues. The gene calls are TRBV7-2 and TRBJ2-7; D gene ambiguous. Sequenced input: peripheral blood. The TCR sequence derives from a man aged 35 to 55 who had recovered from COVID-19. The CDR3 here is CASSLGQYEQYF. The CDR3 bases are TGTGCCAGCAGCTTAGGCCAGTACGAGCAGTACTTC.